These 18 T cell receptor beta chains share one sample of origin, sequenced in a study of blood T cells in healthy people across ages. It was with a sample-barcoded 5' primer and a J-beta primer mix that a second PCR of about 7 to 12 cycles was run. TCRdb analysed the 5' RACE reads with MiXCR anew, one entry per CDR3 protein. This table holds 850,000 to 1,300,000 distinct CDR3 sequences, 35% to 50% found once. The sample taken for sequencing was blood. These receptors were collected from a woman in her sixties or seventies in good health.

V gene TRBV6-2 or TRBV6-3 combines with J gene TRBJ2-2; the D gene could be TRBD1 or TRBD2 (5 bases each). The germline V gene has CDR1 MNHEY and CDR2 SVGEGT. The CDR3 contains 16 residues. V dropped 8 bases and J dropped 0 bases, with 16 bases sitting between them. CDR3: CASVQRGAANTGELFF. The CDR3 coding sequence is TGTGCCAGCGTACAAAGAGGGGCGGCGAACACCGGGGAGCTGTTTTTT.

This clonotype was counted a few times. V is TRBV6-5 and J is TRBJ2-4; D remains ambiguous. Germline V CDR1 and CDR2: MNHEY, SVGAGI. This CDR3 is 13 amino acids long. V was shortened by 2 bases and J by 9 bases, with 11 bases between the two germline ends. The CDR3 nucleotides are TGTGCCAGCAGTTACCTGCCTGGTGGCATTCAGTACTTC. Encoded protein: CASSYLPGGIQYF.

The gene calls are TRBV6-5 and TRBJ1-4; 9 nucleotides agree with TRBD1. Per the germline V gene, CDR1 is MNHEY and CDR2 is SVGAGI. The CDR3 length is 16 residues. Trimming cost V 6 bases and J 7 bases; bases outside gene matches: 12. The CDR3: CASRLTGGLSSEKLFF. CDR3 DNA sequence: TGTGCCAGCAGGCTTACAGGGGGCCTTAGTAGTGAAAAACTGTTTTTT.

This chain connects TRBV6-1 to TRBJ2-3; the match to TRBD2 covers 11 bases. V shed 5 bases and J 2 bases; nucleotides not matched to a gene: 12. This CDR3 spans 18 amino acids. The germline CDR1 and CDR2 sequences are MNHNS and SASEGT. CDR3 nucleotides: TGTGCCAGCAGTAGAATACTAGCGGGAGCCCTATTCACAGATACGCAGTATTTT. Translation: CASSRILAGALFTDTQYF.

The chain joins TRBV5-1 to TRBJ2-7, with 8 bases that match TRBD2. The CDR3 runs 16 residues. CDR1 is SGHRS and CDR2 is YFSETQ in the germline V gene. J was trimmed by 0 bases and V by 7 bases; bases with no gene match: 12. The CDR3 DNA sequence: TGCGCCAGCGGGGCCCACAGCGGGAGTCACTCCTACGAGCAGTACTTC. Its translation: CASGAHSGSHSYEQYF.

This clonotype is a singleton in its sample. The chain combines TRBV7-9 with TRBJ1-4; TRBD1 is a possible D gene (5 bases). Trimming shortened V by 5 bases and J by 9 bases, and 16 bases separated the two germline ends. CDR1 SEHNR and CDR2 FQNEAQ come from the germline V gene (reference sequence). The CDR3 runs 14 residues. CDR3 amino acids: CASSAPWAGQKLFF. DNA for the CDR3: TGTGCCAGCAGCGCGCCGTGGGCAGGGCAAAAACTGTTTTTT.

The CDR3 DNA sequence: TGTGCCAGCAGCCAAGTTTGGACGGATGAAAAACTGTTTTTT. Translated, it gives CASSQVWTDEKLFF. The chain recombines TRBV4-2 with TRBJ1-4, with no clear D. Germline V lookup: CDR1 LGHNA, CDR2 YNFKEQ. V lost 1 base and J lost 6, with 9 bases in between. This CDR3 region has 14 residues.

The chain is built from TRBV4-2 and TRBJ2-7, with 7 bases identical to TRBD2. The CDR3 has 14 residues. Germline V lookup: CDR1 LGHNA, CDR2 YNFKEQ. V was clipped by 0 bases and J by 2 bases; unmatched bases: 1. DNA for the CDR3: TGTGCCAGCAGCCAAGAGCTAGCGGCCTACGAGCAGTACTTC. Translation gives CASSQELAAYEQYF.

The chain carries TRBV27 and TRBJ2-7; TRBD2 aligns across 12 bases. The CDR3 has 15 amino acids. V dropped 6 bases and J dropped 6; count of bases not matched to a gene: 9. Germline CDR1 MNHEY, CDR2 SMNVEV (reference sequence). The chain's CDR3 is CASRRASGRDSEQYF. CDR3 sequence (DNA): TGTGCCAGCAGACGTGCTAGCGGGAGGGACTCCGAGCAGTACTTC.

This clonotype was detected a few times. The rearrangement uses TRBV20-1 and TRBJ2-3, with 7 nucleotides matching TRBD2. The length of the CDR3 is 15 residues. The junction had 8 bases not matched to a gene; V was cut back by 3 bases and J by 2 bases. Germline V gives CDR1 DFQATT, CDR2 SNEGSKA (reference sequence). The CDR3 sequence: CSASPVAGSTDTQYF. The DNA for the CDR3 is TGCAGTGCTAGTCCCGTAGCGGGCTCCACAGATACGCAGTATTTT.

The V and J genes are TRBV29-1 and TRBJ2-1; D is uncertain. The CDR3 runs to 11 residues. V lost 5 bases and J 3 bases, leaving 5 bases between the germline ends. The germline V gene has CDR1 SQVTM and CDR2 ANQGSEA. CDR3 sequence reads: CSVILYNEQFF. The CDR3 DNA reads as TGCAGCGTTATACTCTACAATGAGCAGTTCTTC.

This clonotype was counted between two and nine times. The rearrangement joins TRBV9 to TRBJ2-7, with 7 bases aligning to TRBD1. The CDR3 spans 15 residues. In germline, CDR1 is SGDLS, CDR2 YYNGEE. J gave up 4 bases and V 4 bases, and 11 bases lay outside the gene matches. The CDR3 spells CASSPDGQAAYEQYF. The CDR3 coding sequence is TGTGCCAGCAGCCCAGACGGACAGGCGGCGTACGAGCAGTACTTC.

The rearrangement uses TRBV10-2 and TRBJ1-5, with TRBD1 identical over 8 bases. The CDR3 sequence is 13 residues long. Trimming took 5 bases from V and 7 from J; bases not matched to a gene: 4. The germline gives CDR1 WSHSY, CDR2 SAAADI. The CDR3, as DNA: TGCGCCAGCAGTCAGGACAGGGCCCAGCCCCAGCATTTT. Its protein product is CASSQDRAQPQHF.

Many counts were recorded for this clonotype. CDR3 nucleotide sequence: TGCAGCGTACAGGGGGCTGGGGCCAACGTCCTGACTTTC. Translation: CSVQGAGANVLTF. The rearrangement uses TRBV29-1 and TRBJ2-6; 8 nucleotides line up with TRBD1. The CDR3 length is 13 residues. V lost 6 bases to trimming and J lost 2 bases; unmatched junction nucleotides: 0. Germline V CDR1 and CDR2: SQVTM, ANQGSEA.

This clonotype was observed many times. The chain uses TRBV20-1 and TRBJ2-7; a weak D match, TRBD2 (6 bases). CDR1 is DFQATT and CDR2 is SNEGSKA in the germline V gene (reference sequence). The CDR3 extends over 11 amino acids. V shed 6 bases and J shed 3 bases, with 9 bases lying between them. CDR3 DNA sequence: TGCAGTGCAAATAGCGGCTACGAGCAGTACTTC. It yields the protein CSANSGYEQYF.

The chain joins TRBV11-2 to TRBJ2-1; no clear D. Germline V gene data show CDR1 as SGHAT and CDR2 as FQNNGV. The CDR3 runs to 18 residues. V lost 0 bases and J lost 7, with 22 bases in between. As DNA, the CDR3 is TGTGCCAGCAGCTTAGATCGTGTTGGTGGGATGGGGAATAATGAGCAGTTCTTC. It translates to CASSLDRVGGMGNNEQFF.

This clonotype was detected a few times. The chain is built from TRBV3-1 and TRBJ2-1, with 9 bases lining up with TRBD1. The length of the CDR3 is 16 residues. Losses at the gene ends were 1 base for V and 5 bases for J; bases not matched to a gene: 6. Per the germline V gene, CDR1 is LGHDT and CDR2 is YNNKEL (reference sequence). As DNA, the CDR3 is TGTGCCAGCAGCCAAGGCCCGGGACAGGGCGACAATGAGCAGTTCTTC. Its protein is CASSQGPGQGDNEQFF.

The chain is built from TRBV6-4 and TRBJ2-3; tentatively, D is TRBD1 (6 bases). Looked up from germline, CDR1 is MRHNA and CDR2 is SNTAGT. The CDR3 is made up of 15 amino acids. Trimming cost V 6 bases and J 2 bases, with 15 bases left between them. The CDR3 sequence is CASSPETGTTDTQYF. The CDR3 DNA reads TGTGCCAGCAGCCCCGAGACAGGTACCACAGATACGCAGTATTTT.